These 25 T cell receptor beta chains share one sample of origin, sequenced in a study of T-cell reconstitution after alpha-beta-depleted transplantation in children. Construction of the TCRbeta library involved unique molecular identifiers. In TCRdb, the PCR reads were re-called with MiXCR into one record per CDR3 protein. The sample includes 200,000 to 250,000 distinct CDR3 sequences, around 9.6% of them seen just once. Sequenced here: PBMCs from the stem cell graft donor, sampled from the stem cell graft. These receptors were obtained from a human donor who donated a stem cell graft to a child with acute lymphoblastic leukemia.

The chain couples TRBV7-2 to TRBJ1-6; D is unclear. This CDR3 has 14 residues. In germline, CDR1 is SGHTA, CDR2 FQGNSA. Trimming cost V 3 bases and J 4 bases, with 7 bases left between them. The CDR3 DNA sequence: TGTGCCAGCAGCTTGCAGGTTTATAATTCACCCCTCCACTTT. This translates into CASSLQVYNSPLHF.

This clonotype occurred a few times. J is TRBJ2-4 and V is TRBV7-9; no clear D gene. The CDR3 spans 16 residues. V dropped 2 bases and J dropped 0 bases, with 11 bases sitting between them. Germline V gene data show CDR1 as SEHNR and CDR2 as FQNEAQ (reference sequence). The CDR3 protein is CASSLPAALAKNIQYF. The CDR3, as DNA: TGTGCCAGCAGCTTACCGGCAGCTCTAGCCAAAAACATTCAGTACTTC.

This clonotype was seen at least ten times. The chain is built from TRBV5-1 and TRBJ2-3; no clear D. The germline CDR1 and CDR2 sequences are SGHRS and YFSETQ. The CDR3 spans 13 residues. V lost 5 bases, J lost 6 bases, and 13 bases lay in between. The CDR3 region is CASREHHSDTQYF. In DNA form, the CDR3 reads TGCGCCAGCAGAGAACACCATTCGGATACGCAGTATTTT.

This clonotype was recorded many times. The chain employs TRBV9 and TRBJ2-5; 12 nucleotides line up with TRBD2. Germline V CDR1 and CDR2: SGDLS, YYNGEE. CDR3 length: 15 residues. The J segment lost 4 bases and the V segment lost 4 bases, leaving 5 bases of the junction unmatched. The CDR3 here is CASSRGLAGLETQYF. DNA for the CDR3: TGTGCCAGCAGCCGCGGACTAGCGGGGTTAGAGACCCAGTACTTC. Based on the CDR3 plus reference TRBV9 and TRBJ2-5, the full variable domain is DSGVTQTPKHLITATGQRVTLRCSPRSGDLSVYWYQQSLDQGLQFLIQYYNGEERAKGNILERFSAQQFPDLHSELNLSSLELGDSALYFCASSRGLAGLETQYFGPGTRLLVL.

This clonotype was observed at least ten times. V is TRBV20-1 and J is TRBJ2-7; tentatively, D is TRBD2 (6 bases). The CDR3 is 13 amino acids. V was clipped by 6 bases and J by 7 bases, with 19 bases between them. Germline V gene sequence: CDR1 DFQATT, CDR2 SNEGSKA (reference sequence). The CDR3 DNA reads TGCAGTGCATCCCGGGGGAGTCAGGTGGAGCAGTACTTC. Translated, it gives CSASRGSQVEQYF.

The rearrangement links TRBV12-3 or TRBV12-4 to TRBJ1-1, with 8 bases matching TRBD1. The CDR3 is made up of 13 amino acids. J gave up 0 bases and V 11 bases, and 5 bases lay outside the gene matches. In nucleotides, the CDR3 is TGTGCCCTCATGGGACAGGTGAACACTGAAGCTTTCTTT. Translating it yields CALMGQVNTEAFF.

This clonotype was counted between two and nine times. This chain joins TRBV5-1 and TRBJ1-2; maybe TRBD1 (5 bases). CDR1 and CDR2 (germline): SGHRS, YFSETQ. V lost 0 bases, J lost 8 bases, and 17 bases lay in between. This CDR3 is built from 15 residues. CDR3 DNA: TGCGCCAGCAGCTTGGGGTCACAGGCCCCGCGGGGCTACACCTTC. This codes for CASSLGSQAPRGYTF.

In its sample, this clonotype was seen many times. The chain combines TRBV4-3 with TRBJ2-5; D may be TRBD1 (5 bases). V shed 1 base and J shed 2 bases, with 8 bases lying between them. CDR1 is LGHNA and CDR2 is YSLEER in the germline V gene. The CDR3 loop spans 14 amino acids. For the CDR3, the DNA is TGCGCCAGCAGCCAAGGGGCAGGGCAAGAGACCCAGTACTTC. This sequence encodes CASSQGAGQETQYF.

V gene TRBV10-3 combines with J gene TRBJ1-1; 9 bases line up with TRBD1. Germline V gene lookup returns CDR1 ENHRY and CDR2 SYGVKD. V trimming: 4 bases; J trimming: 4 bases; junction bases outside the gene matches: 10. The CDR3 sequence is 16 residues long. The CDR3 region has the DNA TGTGCCATCAGTGGATCACGGGACAGGGTCGCCACTGAAGCTTTCTTT. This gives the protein CAISGSRDRVATEAFF.

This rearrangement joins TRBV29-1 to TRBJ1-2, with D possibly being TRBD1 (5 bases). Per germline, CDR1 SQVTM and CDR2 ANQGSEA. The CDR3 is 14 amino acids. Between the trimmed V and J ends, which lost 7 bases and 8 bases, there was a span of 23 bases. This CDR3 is CSDSPTARVGGYTF. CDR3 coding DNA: TGCAGCGACTCACCCACCGCCAGGGTGGGCGGCTACACCTTC. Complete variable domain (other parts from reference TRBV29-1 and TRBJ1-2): SAVISQKPSRDICQRGTSLTIQCQVDSQVTMMFWYRQQPGQSLTLIATANQGSEATYESGFVIDKFPISRPNLTFSTLTVSNMSPEDSSIYLCSDSPTARVGGYTFGSGTRLTVV.

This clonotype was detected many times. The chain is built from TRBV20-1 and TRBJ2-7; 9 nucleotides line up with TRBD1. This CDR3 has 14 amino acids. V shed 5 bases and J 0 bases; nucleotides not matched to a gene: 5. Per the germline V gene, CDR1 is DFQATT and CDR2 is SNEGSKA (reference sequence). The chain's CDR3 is CSAYRQGVSYEQYF. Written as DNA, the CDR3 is TGCAGTGCTTACCGACAGGGGGTCTCCTACGAGCAGTACTTC.

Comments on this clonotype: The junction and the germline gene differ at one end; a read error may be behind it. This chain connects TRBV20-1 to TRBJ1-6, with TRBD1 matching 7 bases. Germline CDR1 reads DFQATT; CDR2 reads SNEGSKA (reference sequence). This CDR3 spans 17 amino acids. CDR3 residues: CCAREGRTGQYNSPLHF. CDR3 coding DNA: TGCTGTGCTAGAGAAGGCAGAACGGGACAGTATAATTCACCCCTCCACTTT.

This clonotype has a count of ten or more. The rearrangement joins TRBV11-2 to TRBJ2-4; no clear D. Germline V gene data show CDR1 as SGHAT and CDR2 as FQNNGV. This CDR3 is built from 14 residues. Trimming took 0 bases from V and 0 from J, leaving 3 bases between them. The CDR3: CASSLDRAKNIQYF. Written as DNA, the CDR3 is TGTGCCAGCAGCTTAGACAGAGCCAAAAACATTCAGTACTTC.

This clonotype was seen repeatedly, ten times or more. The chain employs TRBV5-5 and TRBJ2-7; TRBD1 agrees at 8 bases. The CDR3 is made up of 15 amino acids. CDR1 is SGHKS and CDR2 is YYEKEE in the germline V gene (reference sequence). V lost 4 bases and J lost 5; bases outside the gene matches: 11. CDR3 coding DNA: TGTGCCAGCAGCCCTTTGGTGGACAGGGTACACGAGCAGTACTTC. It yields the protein CASSPLVDRVHEQYF.

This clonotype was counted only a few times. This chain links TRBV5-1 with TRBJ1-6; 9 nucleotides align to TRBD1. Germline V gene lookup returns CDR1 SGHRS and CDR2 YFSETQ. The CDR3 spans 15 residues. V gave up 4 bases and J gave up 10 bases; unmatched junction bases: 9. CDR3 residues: CASSATGGSWSPLHF. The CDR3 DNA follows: TGCGCCAGCAGCGCGACAGGGGGATCTTGGTCACCCCTCCACTTT.

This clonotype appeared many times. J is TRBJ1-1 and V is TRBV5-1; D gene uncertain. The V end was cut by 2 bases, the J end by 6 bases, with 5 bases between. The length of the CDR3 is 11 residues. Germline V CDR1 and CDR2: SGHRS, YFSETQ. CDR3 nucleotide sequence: TGCGCCAGCAGCTTTGGAGCTGAAGCTTTCTTT. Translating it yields CASSFGAEAFF.

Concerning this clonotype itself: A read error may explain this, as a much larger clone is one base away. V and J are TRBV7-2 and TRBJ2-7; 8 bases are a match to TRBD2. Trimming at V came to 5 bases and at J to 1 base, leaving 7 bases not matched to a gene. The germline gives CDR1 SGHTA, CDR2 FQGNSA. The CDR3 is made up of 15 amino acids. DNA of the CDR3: TGTGCCAGCAGCCCAGGCGGCGGGGGGTCCTACGAGCAGTACTTC. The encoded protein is CASSPGGGGSYEQYF.

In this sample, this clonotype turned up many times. The CDR3 spells CASIGFGSSGYEQYF. For the CDR3, the DNA is TGTGCCAGCATAGGATTTGGCTCATCGGGCTACGAGCAGTACTTC. V gene TRBV12-3 or TRBV12-4 combines with J gene TRBJ2-7, with no clear D. The CDR3 is 15 residues long. Trimming took off 7 bases at V and 3 bases at J, with 19 bases between the two ends.

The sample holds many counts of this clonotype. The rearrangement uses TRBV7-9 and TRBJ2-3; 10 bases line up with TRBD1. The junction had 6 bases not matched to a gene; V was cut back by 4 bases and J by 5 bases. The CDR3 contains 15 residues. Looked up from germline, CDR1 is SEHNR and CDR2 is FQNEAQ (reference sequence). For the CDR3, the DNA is TGTGCCAGCAGCTCGATGACAGGGGGCAAAGATACGCAGTATTTT. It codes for CASSSMTGGKDTQYF.

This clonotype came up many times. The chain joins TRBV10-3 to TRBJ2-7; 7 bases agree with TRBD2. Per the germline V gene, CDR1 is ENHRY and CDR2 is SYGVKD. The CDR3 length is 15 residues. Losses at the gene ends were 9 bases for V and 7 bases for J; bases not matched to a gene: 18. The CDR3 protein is CAIKGSVIGREEQYF. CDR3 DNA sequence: TGTGCCATTAAGGGGTCAGTTATAGGGCGGGAGGAGCAGTACTTC.

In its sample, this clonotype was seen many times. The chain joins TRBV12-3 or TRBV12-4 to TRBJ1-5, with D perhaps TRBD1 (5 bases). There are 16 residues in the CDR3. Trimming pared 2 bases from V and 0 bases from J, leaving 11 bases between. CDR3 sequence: CASSLSGFNSNQPQHF. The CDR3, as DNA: TGTGCCAGCAGTTTATCAGGGTTTAATAGCAATCAGCCCCAGCATTTT.

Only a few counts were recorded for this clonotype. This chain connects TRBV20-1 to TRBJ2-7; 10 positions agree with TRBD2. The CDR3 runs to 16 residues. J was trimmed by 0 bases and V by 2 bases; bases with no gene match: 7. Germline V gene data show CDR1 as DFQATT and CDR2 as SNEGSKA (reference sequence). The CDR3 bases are TGCAGTGCTAGACACCCAACTAGCGGGGCCTCCTACGAGCAGTACTTC. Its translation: CSARHPTSGASYEQYF.

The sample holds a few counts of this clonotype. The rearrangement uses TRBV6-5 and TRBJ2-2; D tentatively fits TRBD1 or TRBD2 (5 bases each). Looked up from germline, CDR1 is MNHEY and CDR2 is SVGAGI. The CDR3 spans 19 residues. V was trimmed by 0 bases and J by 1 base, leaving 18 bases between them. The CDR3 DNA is TGTGCCAGCAGTTACTCCGCCTATCCGGGACGGTGGAACACCGGGGAGCTGTTTTTT. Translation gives CASSYSAYPGRWNTGELFF.

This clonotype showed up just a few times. The CDR3 is CASSPSYGHEQFF. The CDR3, as DNA: TGTGCCAGCAGCCCCTCCTATGGCCATGAGCAGTTCTTC. This chain uses TRBV12-3 or TRBV12-4 with TRBJ2-1; D gene ambiguous. The CDR3 sequence is 13 residues long. The germline V and J ends were trimmed by 6 bases and 8 bases, with 14 bases remaining between them.

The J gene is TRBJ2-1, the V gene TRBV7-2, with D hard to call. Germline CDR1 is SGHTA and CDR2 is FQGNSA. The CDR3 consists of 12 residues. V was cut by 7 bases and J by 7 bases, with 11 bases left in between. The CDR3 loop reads CASTQRLNEQFF. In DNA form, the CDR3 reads TGTGCCAGCACTCAGCGACTTAATGAGCAGTTCTTC. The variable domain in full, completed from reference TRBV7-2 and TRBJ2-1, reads GAGVSQSPSNKVTEKGKDVELRCDPISGHTALYWYRQSLGQGLEFLIYFQGNSAPDKSGLPSDRFSAERTGGSVSTLTIQRTQQEDSAVYLCASTQRLNEQFFGPGTRLTVL.